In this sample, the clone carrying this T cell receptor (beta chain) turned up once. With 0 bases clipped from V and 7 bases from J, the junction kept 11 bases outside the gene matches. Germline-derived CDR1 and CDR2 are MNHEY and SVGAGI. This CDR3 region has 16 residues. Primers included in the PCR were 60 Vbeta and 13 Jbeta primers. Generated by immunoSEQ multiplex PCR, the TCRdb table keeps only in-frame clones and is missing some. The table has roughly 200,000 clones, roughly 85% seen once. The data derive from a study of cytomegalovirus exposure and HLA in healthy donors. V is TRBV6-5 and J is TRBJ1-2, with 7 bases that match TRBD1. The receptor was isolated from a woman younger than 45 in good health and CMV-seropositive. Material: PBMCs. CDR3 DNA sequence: TGTGCCAGCAGTTACTCGACAGGGATCTGGGACGGTGGCTACACCTTC. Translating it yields CASSYSTGIWDGGYTF.